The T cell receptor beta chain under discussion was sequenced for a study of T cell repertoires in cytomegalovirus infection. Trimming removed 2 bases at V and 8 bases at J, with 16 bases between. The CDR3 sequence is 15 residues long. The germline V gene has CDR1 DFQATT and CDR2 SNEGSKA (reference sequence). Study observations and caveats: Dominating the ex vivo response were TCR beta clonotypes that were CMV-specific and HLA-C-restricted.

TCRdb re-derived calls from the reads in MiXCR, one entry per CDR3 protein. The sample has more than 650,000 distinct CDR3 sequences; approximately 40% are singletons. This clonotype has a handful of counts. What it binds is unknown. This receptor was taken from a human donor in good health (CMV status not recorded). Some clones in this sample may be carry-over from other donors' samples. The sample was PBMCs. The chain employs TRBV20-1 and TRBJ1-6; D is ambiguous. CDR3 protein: CSARPSIAFYSPLHF. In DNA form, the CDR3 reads TGCAGTGCTAGACCCTCTATTGCGTTCTATTCACCCCTCCACTTT.